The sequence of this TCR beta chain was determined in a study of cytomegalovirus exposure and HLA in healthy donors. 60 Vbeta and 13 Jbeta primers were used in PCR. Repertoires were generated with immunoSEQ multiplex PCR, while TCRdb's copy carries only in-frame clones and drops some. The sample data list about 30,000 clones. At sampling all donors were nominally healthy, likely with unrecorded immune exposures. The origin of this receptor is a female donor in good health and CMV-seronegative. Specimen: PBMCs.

The CDR3 sequence: CASSQGTGSSYEQYF. The CDR3 region has the DNA TGCGCCAGCAGCCAAGGGACAGGGAGCTCCTACGAGCAGTACTTC. The V and J genes are TRBV4-1 and TRBJ2-7; 8 nucleotides line up with TRBD1. The CDR3 runs to 15 residues. The germline V gene has CDR1 MGHRA and CDR2 YSYEKL. The trim removed 1 base at V and 0 bases at J, leaving 2 bases unmatched.